The rows below give T cell receptor beta chains drawn from one sample of a study of control samples from healthy donors and cancer patients. Clones were sequenced by immunoSEQ multiplex PCR, and TCRdb holds only the in-frame ones, with some missing. The sample gives about 140,000 clones, less than 95% of which show up once; about 7.6% is in the top ten. The specimen was blood. Every receptor here comes from a man younger than 35 in good health. The CDR3 runs from the conserved cysteine through the conserved F or W. The D gene is left open where the match is weak. The listing skips clone size in some rows; elsewhere it reads once, few, many or a size class.

CASSLARGGTTRYGYTF | TGTGCCAGCAGCTTAGCGCGGGGGGGCACGACGAGGTATGGCTACACCTTC | NA | TRBV7-8 | NA | TRBJ1-2 | 17
CASSQDRAVYYEQYF | TGCGCCAGCAGCCAAGATCGAGCGGTTTACTACGAGCAGTACTTC | NA | TRBV4-3 | NA | TRBJ2-7 | 15
CASSAPTSNTEAFF | TGTGCCAGCAGCGCCCCGACTAGCAACACTGAAGCTTTCTTT | once | TRBV7-9 | NA | TRBJ1-1 | 14
CASSLAGGYNSPLHF | TGTGCCAGCAGCCTCGCAGGGGGCTATAATTCACCCCTCCACTTT | NA | TRBV7-3 | TRBD1 | TRBJ1-6 | 15
CASSLSRLGPGDEQYF | TGCGCCAGCAGCCTAAGCCGTCTGGGGCCGGGGGACGAGCAGTACTTC | NA | TRBV4-1 | NA | TRBJ2-7 | 16
CASSLAGGQPQHF | TGTGCCAGCAGTTTAGCGGGCGGTCAGCCCCAGCATTTT | NA | TRBV28 | NA | TRBJ1-5 | 13
CASSEVGRANEKLFF | TGTGCCAGCAGTGAAGTAGGGCGTGCTAATGAAAAACTGTTTTTT | NA | TRBV6-1 | NA | TRBJ1-4 | 15
CASSLAPAGGYNEQFF | TGTGCCAGCAGCTTAGCGCCAGCGGGGGGTTACAATGAGCAGTTCTTC | NA | TRBV7-6 | TRBD2 | TRBJ2-1 | 16
CASSLRGTSDNEQFF | TGTGCCAGCAGCTTACGGGGGACTAGCGACAATGAGCAGTTCTTC | NA | TRBV7-9 | TRBD2 | TRBJ2-1 | 15
CASSLRGVGTDTQYF | TGTGCCAGCAGCCTCCGGGGGGTGGGAACAGATACGCAGTATTTT | NA | TRBV9 | TRBD2 | TRBJ2-3 | 15
CASSLGGEQFF | TGTGCCAGCAGCCTTGGGGGGGAGCAGTTCTTC | NA | TRBV7-8 | NA | TRBJ2-1 | 11
CASSPYGLAWEDTDTQYF | TGTGCCAGCAGCCCTTACGGACTAGCCTGGGAGGACACAGATACGCAGTATTTT | NA | TRBV7-9 | TRBD2 | TRBJ2-3 | 18
CASSPDRGGGETQYF | TGCGCCAGCAGCCCAGACAGGGGAGGGGGAGAGACCCAGTACTTC | NA | TRBV4-1 | NA | TRBJ2-5 | 15
CASSRTEESTEAFF | TGTGCCAGCAGCCGGACAGAGGAGAGCACTGAAGCTTTCTTT | NA | TRBV11-1 | NA | TRBJ1-1 | 14
CASSQRQGQYF | TGTGCCAGCAGCCAACGGCAGGGCCAGTACTTC | NA | TRBV16 | NA | TRBJ2-5 | 11
CASSTLGLAGVLAKNIQYF | TGTGCCAGTAGTACCCTGGGACTAGCGGGGGTCCTAGCCAAAAACATTCAGTACTTC | NA | TRBV19 | TRBD2 | TRBJ2-4 | 19
CATQAAREDTEAFF | TGTGCCACCCAGGCCGCCAGGGAGGACACTGAAGCTTTCTTT | NA | TRBV24-1 | NA | TRBJ1-1 | 14
CASSPRGQSYGYTF | TGTGCCAGCAGTCCCCGAGGACAGAGCTATGGCTACACCTTC | NA | TRBV6-5 | NA | TRBJ1-2 | 14